These 30 T cell receptor beta chains share one sample of origin, sequenced in a study of cytomegalovirus exposure and HLA in healthy donors. 60 Vbeta and 13 Jbeta primers were used in PCR. The assay was immunoSEQ multiplex PCR, and TCRdb's table has in-frame clones only and misses some. The sample records more than 85,000 clones, around 85% being singletons. The sequenced material came from PBMCs. These receptors were collected from a man in his forties in good health and CMV-seronegative.

The V call is TRBV19, the J call TRBJ1-1; 10 nucleotides align to TRBD1. The trim removed 4 bases at V and 5 bases at J, leaving 7 bases unmatched. This CDR3 has 15 amino acids. Per the germline V gene, CDR1 is LNHDA and CDR2 is SQIVND (reference sequence). DNA of the CDR3: TGTGCCAGTAGTAATGTGGGACAGGGGAGGACTGAAGCTTTCTTT. Protein sequence: CASSNVGQGRTEAFF.

This clone showed up just a few times. The rearrangement uses TRBV5-1 and TRBJ1-5; maybe TRBD1 (6 bases). The CDR3 covers 14 residues. Trimming shortened V by 4 bases and J by 3 bases, and 11 bases separated the two germline ends. Germline loops: CDR1 SGHRS, CDR2 YFSETQ. The CDR3: CASSPGQINQPQHF. The CDR3 DNA reads as TGCGCCAGCAGCCCCGGACAGATCAATCAGCCCCAGCATTTT.

CDR3 sequence (DNA): TGCAGCGTTATTGGCGGGACACGGGGGGGCGATACGCAGTATTTT. It codes for CSVIGGTRGGDTQYF. V gene TRBV29-1 combines with J gene TRBJ2-3; TRBD2 agrees at 8 bases. The V gene's germline CDR1 is SQVTM and CDR2 ANQGSEA. CDR3 size: 15 residues. The trim removed 5 bases at V and 6 bases at J, leaving 13 bases unmatched.

V gene TRBV7-6 combines with J gene TRBJ1-2; no definite D call. CDR1 SGHVS and CDR2 FNYEAQ come from the germline V gene. The CDR3 sequence is 14 residues long. V gave up 5 bases and J gave up 5 bases, with 15 bases separating them. As DNA, the CDR3 is TGTGCCAGCAGCCCCCGGCGGGGAATATATGGCTACACCTTC. Amino acids: CASSPRRGIYGYTF.

There are a few counts of this clone. The rearrangement links TRBV5-6 to TRBJ1-1; D is perhaps TRBD1 (6 bases). The germline V gene encodes CDR1 SGHDT and CDR2 YYEEEE. This CDR3 is 15 amino acids long. Trimming pared 3 bases from V and 7 bases from J, leaving 19 bases between. The CDR3 region is CASSSPRTGRGEAFF. CDR3 DNA sequence: TGTGCCAGCAGCTCACCCCGAACAGGGCGAGGTGAAGCTTTCTTT.

V and J are TRBV7-2 and TRBJ2-7, with D maybe TRBD1 (6 bases). The CDR3 spans 14 residues. Germline-derived CDR1 and CDR2 are SGHTA and FQGNSA. V was trimmed by 5 bases and J by 3 bases, leaving 14 bases between them. The CDR3 protein is CASSPPGTHYEQYF. In nucleotides, the CDR3 is TGTGCCAGCAGCCCCCCCGGGACACACTACGAGCAGTACTTC.

This chain connects TRBV2 to TRBJ1-1; D possibly corresponds to TRBD1 (6 bases). The length of the CDR3 is 13 residues. Trimming cost V 6 bases and J 6 bases, with 14 bases left between them. Germline lookup yields CDR1 SNHLY and CDR2 FYNNEI. CDR3 region: CASRGQGMSEAFF. CDR3 coding DNA: TGTGCCAGCAGAGGTCAGGGGATGTCTGAAGCTTTCTTT.

The rearrangement joins TRBV28 to TRBJ2-7; no firm D call. The CDR3 extends over 15 amino acids. The germline V and J ends were trimmed by 7 bases and 0 bases, with 16 bases remaining between them. Germline V CDR1 and CDR2: MDHEN, SYDVKM. CDR3 sequence: CASTEGSVSSYEQYF. The CDR3 DNA reads TGTGCCAGCACCGAAGGAAGCGTCAGCTCCTACGAGCAGTACTTC.

This clone came up a few times. The V call is TRBV19, the J call TRBJ1-5; D is unresolved. V was cut by 6 bases and J by 1 base, with 16 bases left in between. The CDR3 spans 16 residues. Germline CDR1 is LNHDA and CDR2 is SQIVND (reference sequence). CDR3 bases: TGTGCCAGTAGACCCGTTACGGGAATGAGCAATCAGCCCCAGCATTTT. It translates to CASRPVTGMSNQPQHF.

Here the CDR3 reads CASSPTGQGNYGYTF. In nucleotides, the CDR3 is TGTGCCAGCAGCCCGACGGGACAGGGTAACTATGGCTACACCTTC. The J gene is TRBJ1-2, the V gene TRBV9; 9 bases are shared with TRBD1. Germline-derived CDR1 and CDR2 are SGDLS and YYNGEE. With V trimmed by 4 bases and J by 1 base, 5 bases remained unmatched. The CDR3 is 15 residues long.

V is TRBV11-2 and J is TRBJ2-5, with D perhaps matching TRBD2 (5 bases). The CDR3 consists of 12 residues. V lost 6 bases to trimming and J lost 7 bases, with 12 bases between them. Germline V lookup: CDR1 SGHAT, CDR2 FQNNGV. CDR3 nucleotide sequence: TGTGCCAGCAGGTCTCACCGGGGGACCCAGTACTTC. Translating gives CASRSHRGTQYF.

The chain is built from TRBV29-1 and TRBJ2-7; 8 bases line up with TRBD1. The CDR3 contains 13 residues. With 4 bases clipped from V and 6 bases from J, the junction kept 8 bases outside the gene matches. Per germline, CDR1 SQVTM and CDR2 ANQGSEA. This CDR3 reads CSVGTGRTGEQYF. For the CDR3, the DNA is TGCAGCGTTGGGACAGGGCGCACAGGCGAGCAGTACTTC.

The CDR3 DNA follows: TGTGCCAGCAGGAGGGATACGCAGTATTTT. Its protein is CASRRDTQYF. The chain carries TRBV7-9 and TRBJ2-3; no firm D call. Trimming took 6 bases from V and 6 from J, leaving 4 bases between them. Germline V gene sequence: CDR1 SEHNR, CDR2 FQNEAQ (reference sequence). The CDR3 is made up of 10 amino acids.

This sequence joins TRBV2 and TRBJ2-3; D possibly corresponds to TRBD2 (5 bases). This CDR3 comprises 13 residues. Trimming cost V 8 bases and J 3 bases, with 12 bases left between them. Germline V gene lookup returns CDR1 SNHLY and CDR2 FYNNEI. The CDR3 nucleotides are TGTGCCAGCCGGCTAGCTTGGACAGATACGCAGTATTTT. This codes for CASRLAWTDTQYF.

This rearrangement joins TRBV27 to TRBJ1-1; D is possibly TRBD1 (6 bases). Trimming took 7 bases from V and 5 from J, leaving 14 bases between them. The CDR3 length is 13 residues. Germline V lookup: CDR1 MNHEY, CDR2 SMNVEV (reference sequence). CDR3 protein: CASNTNRVTEAFF. Written as DNA, the CDR3 is TGTGCCAGCAACACAAACAGGGTTACTGAAGCTTTCTTT.

The sample holds one count of this clone. The chain joins TRBV5-1 to TRBJ2-7, with D perhaps TRBD2 (6 bases). CDR3 length: 14 residues. Germline V gene lookup returns CDR1 SGHRS and CDR2 YFSETQ. V gave up 3 bases and J gave up 5 bases, with 15 bases separating them. CDR3 protein: CASSSGTGLDEQYF. CDR3 DNA: TGCGCCAGCAGCTCCGGGACTGGTCTGGACGAGCAGTACTTC.

The chain combines TRBV29-1 with TRBJ1-1; TRBD1 is a possible D gene (5 bases). V was trimmed by 7 bases and J by 1 base, leaving 13 bases between them. This CDR3 is 13 amino acids long. Germline CDR1 reads SQVTM; CDR2 reads ANQGSEA. This CDR3 reads CSGWGSRNTEAFF. The DNA of the CDR3 is TGCAGCGGTTGGGGCAGCAGGAACACTGAAGCTTTCTTT. Full variable domain (outside the CDR3, taken from reference TRBV29-1 and TRBJ1-1): SAVISQKPSRDICQRGTSLTIQCQVDSQVTMMFWYRQQPGQSLTLIATANQGSEATYESGFVIDKFPISRPNLTFSTLTVSNMSPEDSSIYLCSGWGSRNTEAFFGQGTRLTVV.

The rearrangement uses TRBV5-1 and TRBJ2-1, with 9 bases aligning to TRBD2. The CDR3 extends over 15 amino acids. The V gene end was trimmed by 4 bases and the J gene end by 3 bases; junction bases not matched to a gene: 5. Looked up from germline, CDR1 is SGHRS and CDR2 is YFSETQ. Written as DNA, the CDR3 is TGCGCCAGCAGCGGCGGGACTAGCATCTACAATGAGCAGTTCTTC. It specifies CASSGGTSIYNEQFF.

The chain carries TRBV30 and TRBJ1-6; 10 bases map to TRBD1. Trimming cost V 4 bases and J 10 bases; bases outside gene matches: 10. Germline lookup yields CDR1 GTSNPN and CDR2 SVGIG (reference sequence). The CDR3 consists of 15 residues. Here the CDR3 DNA reads TGTGCCTGGAAGAAGCTGACAGGGGGCAACTCACCCCTCCACTTT. Amino acids: CAWKKLTGGNSPLHF.

The chain combines TRBV5-1 with TRBJ1-2, with D possibly being TRBD1 (5 bases). V lost 3 bases and J 7 bases, leaving 16 bases between the germline ends. This CDR3 spans 14 amino acids. From germline, CDR1 is SGHRS and CDR2 YFSETQ. The CDR3 DNA sequence: TGCGCCAGCAGCTCGGGTTTCCGGGACTCTGGCTACACCTTC. Translation gives CASSSGFRDSGYTF.

The rearrangement uses TRBV2 and TRBJ1-4; 7 bases line up with TRBD1. V trimming: 5 bases; J trimming: 0 bases; junction bases outside the gene matches: 6. Looked up from germline, CDR1 is SNHLY and CDR2 is FYNNEI. This CDR3 contains 16 residues. CDR3 DNA: TGTGCCAGCAGTAGGGACAGCAGAGCAACTAATGAAAAACTGTTTTTT. This encodes CASSRDSRATNEKLFF.

The chain links TRBV27 to TRBJ2-5; TRBD1 is a possible D gene (5 bases). V was pared by 2 bases and J by 4 bases, with 11 bases between. CDR1 is MNHEY and CDR2 is SMNVEV in the germline V gene (reference sequence). The CDR3 is made up of 14 amino acids. CDR3 nucleotide sequence: TGTGCCAGCAGTTTAATAGGGGTTGGAGAGACCCAGTACTTC. This encodes CASSLIGVGETQYF.

The table lists this clone with a few counts. The chain joins TRBV6-1 to TRBJ2-7; a weak D match, TRBD1 (6 bases). The CDR3 extends over 16 amino acids. The V end was cut by 2 bases, the J end by 2 bases, with 16 bases between. CDR1 and CDR2 from the germline V gene are MNHNS and SASEGT. CDR3 bases: TGTGCCAGCAGTGAATGGACAGCTGAATTAACCTACGAGCAGTACTTC. Translating gives CASSEWTAELTYEQYF.

The chain has TRBV4-2 and TRBJ1-6; 7 bases match TRBD1. This CDR3 is 15 amino acids long. Losses at the gene ends were 4 bases for V and 7 bases for J; bases not matched to a gene: 7. Per the germline V gene, CDR1 is LGHNA and CDR2 is YNFKEQ. Here the CDR3 DNA reads TGTGCCAGCAGCCGGGACAGACCTTCCAATTCACCCCTCCACTTT. Translation: CASSRDRPSNSPLHF.

The chain carries TRBV5-1 and TRBJ1-2, with D perhaps TRBD1 (6 bases). Trimming removed 4 bases from V and 0 bases from J, with 10 bases in between. This CDR3 spans 14 amino acids. CDR1 and CDR2 from the germline V gene are SGHRS and YFSETQ. The CDR3 sequence is CASSQQGANYGYTF. CDR3 nucleotides: TGCGCCAGCAGCCAACAGGGAGCTAACTATGGCTACACCTTC.

This chain uses TRBV20-1 with TRBJ1-2, with D possibly TRBD1 on 5 matching bases. Looked up from germline, CDR1 is DFQATT and CDR2 is SNEGSKA (reference sequence). The germline V and J ends were trimmed by 6 bases and 6 bases, with 11 bases remaining between them. CDR3 size: 11 residues. In nucleotides, the CDR3 is TGCAGTGCCAGGCGGGGGGATGGCTACACCTTC. It codes for CSARRGDGYTF.

The chain links TRBV6-5 to TRBJ1-6; TRBD1 might be the D (6 bases). There are 15 residues in the CDR3. V was clipped by 6 bases and J by 0 bases, with 9 bases between them. Germline V gives CDR1 MNHEY, CDR2 SVGAGI. The CDR3 spells CASRGAGSYNSPLHF. CDR3 DNA: TGTGCCAGCAGGGGGGCGGGCTCCTATAATTCACCCCTCCACTTT.

The chain employs TRBV6-5 and TRBJ1-6, with 8 bases identical to TRBD1. J gave up 6 bases and V 4 bases, and 8 bases lay outside the gene matches. The CDR3 is 16 residues long. From germline, CDR1 is MNHEY and CDR2 SVGAGI. The CDR3 nucleotides read TGTGCCAGCAGTTCTCCTCGACAGGGGATTAATTCACCCCTCCACTTT. This sequence encodes CASSSPRQGINSPLHF.

The rearrangement uses TRBV15 and TRBJ1-5; perhaps TRBD1 as D (6 bases). Looked up from germline, CDR1 is LNHNV and CDR2 is YYDKDF (reference sequence). V was clipped by 3 bases and J by 4 bases, with 22 bases between them. This CDR3 spans 18 amino acids. This chain's CDR3 is CATSRESNTGIGNQPQHF. CDR3 nucleotides: TGTGCCACCAGCAGGGAGAGCAACACAGGGATTGGGAATCAGCCCCAGCATTTT.

This clone was seen only a few times. J is TRBJ2-7 and V is TRBV14; the D is unclear. CDR3 size: 13 residues. Deletions cut 0 bases from V and 3 bases from J, with 6 bases between. Germline CDR1 and CDR2: SGHDN and FVKESK. The CDR3 nucleotides read TGTGCCAGCAGCCAAGATCTAATCTACGAGCAGTACTTC. Its protein is CASSQDLIYEQYF.